This T cell receptor (beta chain) was profiled in a study of blood T cells in healthy people across ages. Combining a sample-barcoded 5' primer with a J-beta primer mix, a second PCR ran for roughly 6 to 11 cycles. Through a template-switch adaptor with 12 random nucleotides, each cDNA molecule received a tag. TCRdb used MiXCR to reprocess the 5' RACE reads, holding one entry per CDR3 protein. Among some 1.5 million distinct CDR3 sequences listed, 28% were seen once. This clonotype has only a few counts. Its matching antigen is unknown. Total RNA, at least 5.5 micrograms per sample, came from PBMCs. Study findings and constraints: Significant beta diversity loss was already apparent by age roughly 44, declining roughly linearly. A strong correlation was seen between TCR beta diversity and naive T cell percentage.

Trimming took 2 bases from V and 4 from J, leaving 17 bases between them. The CDR3 loop spans 16 amino acids. Germline values: CDR1 KGHSH, CDR2 LQKENI. The source material was blood. The origin of this receptor is a woman younger than 45 in good health. This chain links TRBV18 with TRBJ2-5; D is unclear. This chain's CDR3 is CASSPERVGLRETQYF. Here the CDR3 DNA reads TGTGCCAGCTCACCAGAACGAGTGGGTCTGCGAGAGACCCAGTACTTC.